This TCR beta chain appears in the sequencing data of a study of CD8 T cells in ankylosing spondylitis. Study results and limitations: Clones that were linked to disease were CD8+ and were relatively rare in peripheral blood.

V gave up 2 bases and J gave up 6 bases, with 11 bases separating them. Germline V lookup: CDR1 MNHEY, CDR2 SVGAGI. The CDR3 length is 14 residues. TCRdb called the 5' RACE reads again in MiXCR, with one record for every CDR3 protein. Among 220,000 or so distinct CDR3 sequences listed, about 10% were seen once. On this clonotype: Its antigen remains unknown. The CDR3 ends on some other residue instead of the conserved phenylalanine or tryptophan, so this is likely a read error.

This sequence joins TRBV6-5 and TRBJ1-5, with D possibly matching TRBD1 (5 bases). The sequenced sample was blood, either unsorted or a sorted T cell fraction (not recorded which). This receptor was identified in a male donor with ankylosing spondylitis or in good health (not recorded which). The CDR3 nucleotides are TGTGCCAGCAGTTACGGATCCGGGGGTCAGCCCCAGCATTCT. Amino acid sequence: CASSYGSGGQPQHS.